The 2 T cell receptor beta chains given below trace back to one sample, sequenced in a study of T cell changes during pregnancy in multiple sclerosis. TCRdb's copy holds only in-frame clones and misses some; the assay was immunoSEQ multiplex PCR. The repertoire holds 69,000 or so clones, with just over 90% as singletons. This sample comprised peripheral blood, obtained in the third trimester of pregnancy. Every receptor here comes from a female donor with multiple sclerosis, enrolled in a pregnancy study.

This rearrangement joins TRBV4-3 to TRBJ2-1, with a possible D match to TRBD2 (6 bases). Germline assignment: CDR1 LGHNA and CDR2 YSLEER. The CDR3 is made up of 18 amino acids. Between the trimmed V and J ends, which lost 2 bases and 4 bases, there was a span of 21 bases. As DNA, the CDR3 is TGCGCCAGCAGCCAAAGGACTATATGGGAAGTTAGTTACAATGAGCAGTTCTTC. Translation gives CASSQRTIWEVSYNEQFF.

This chain connects TRBV28 to TRBJ1-5; D unclear. From germline, CDR1 is MDHEN and CDR2 SYDVKM. CDR3 length equals 12 residues. The V end lost 6 bases, the J end lost 5 bases, and 8 bases lay between the germline ends. The CDR3: CASSPLDQPQHF. The DNA for the CDR3 is TGTGCCAGCAGCCCCTTAGATCAGCCCCAGCATTTT.